A selection of T cell receptor beta chains follows, all from one sample in a study of naive and memory T cell subsets. MiXCR, run by TCRdb on the 5' RACE reads, gives a single entry per CDR3 protein. This table has about 62,000 distinct CDR3 sequences, 6.5% to 9% appearing once. These receptors all come from a female donor in good health. The CDR3 runs from the conserved cysteine through the conserved F or W. Fields, in order: clone size, J gene, V gene, D gene, CDR3 DNA, CDR3 protein. D genes are given only for firm matches. Size is omitted from some rows. Given values are once, few, many or a class for expanded clones.

>many|TRBJ1-4|TRBV18|-
TGTGCCAGCTCAGCATCACAGAGATCTAATGAAAAACTGTTTTTT
CASSASQRSNEKLFF
>-|TRBJ1-5|TRBV5-1|TRBD1
TGCGCCAGCAGCTTGGAGTTCTGCGGGACAGGGAATGGGGGCAATCAGCCCCAGAATTTT
CASSLEFCGTGNGGNQPQNF
>few|TRBJ2-7|TRBV6-6|-
TGTGCCAGCAGTTACTCGGTGGGGGCTTACGAGCAGTACTTC
CASSYSVGAYEQYF
>few|TRBJ1-1|TRBV18|TRBD1
TGTGCCAGCTCCGGGACAGGTTTCACTGAAGCTTTCTTT
CASSGTGFTEAFF
>-|TRBJ2-6|TRBV19|TRBD1
TGTGCCAGTAGTAGATCCGGGACAGCGAGCTCTGGGGCCAACGTCCTGACTTTC
CASSRSGTASSGANVLTF
>few|TRBJ1-2|TRBV6-1|-
TGTGCCAGCAGTGGAGTAGCGGGGGGGGGTGGCTACACCTTC
CASSGVAGGGGYTF
>many|TRBJ2-5|TRBV4-1|TRBD1
TGCGCCAGCAGCCAACGGGACAGTACGCAAGAGACCCAGTACTTC
CASSQRDSTQETQYF
>-|TRBJ2-3|TRBV11-3|-
TGTGCCAGCAGCACGAGGGGGGGTCCAGGCACAGATACGCAGTATTTT
CASSTRGGPGTDTQYF
>-|TRBJ2-3|TRBV6-5|-
TGTGCCAGTAAGGCCGCAAGCACAGATACGCAGTATTTT
CASKAASTDTQYF
>-|TRBJ2-5|TRBV13|-
TGTGCCAGCAGCTTAGCGTCGGTGGGGGTGACCCAGTACTTC
CASSLASVGVTQYF
>-|TRBJ2-1|TRBV14|-
TGTGCCAGCAGCCAAGGCGGGAACAATGAGCAGTTCTTC
CASSQGGNNEQFF
>-|TRBJ2-5|TRBV6-5|-
TGTGCCAGCAGTTACGCCGACTGGCGGGAGACCCAGTACTTC
CASSYADWRETQYF
>many|TRBJ2-5|TRBV12-5|TRBD1
TGTGCTAGTGGTTTGAGGGACAGGGGCCAAGAGACCCAGTACTTC
CASGLRDRGQETQYF
>few|TRBJ2-6|TRBV20-1|-
TGCAGTGCTAGAGATCTCACCTCTGGGGCCAACGTCCTGACTTTC
CSARDLTSGANVLTF
>few|TRBJ2-7|TRBV28|-
TGTGCCAGCAGTTTACCTGAGGGGGGACTGGTCTACGAGCAGTACTTC
CASSLPEGGLVYEQYF
>few|TRBJ1-1|TRBV7-9|-
TGTGCCAGCAGCTTAGCCGGCCCGTGGGATATGAACACTGAAGCTTTCTTT
CASSLAGPWDMNTEAFF
>many|TRBJ1-2|TRBV14|-
TGTGCCAGCAGCCGCTACCCCTGGAAGGAGACCCTTGGCTACACCTTC
CASSRYPWKETLGYTF
>few|TRBJ2-6|TRBV28|-
TGTGCCAGCAGCCCCCCCGGACAGAGTTTTCGCTCTGGGGCCAACGTCCTGACTTTC
CASSPPGQSFRSGANVLTF
>few|TRBJ2-3|TRBV6-2/TRBV6-3|-
TGTGCCAGCAGCACCCCAGCCAGGGGAGATACGCAGTATTTT
CASSTPARGDTQYF
>-|TRBJ2-7|TRBV9|-
TGTGCCAGCAGCGGCGGGTCATCCTACGAGCAGTACTTC
CASSGGSSYEQYF
>-|TRBJ2-7|TRBV12-3/TRBV12-4|TRBD1
TGTGCCAGCAGTTTAGCGACAGGGTACGAGCAGTACTTC
CASSLATGYEQYF
>few|TRBJ2-7|TRBV5-1|TRBD2
TGCGCCAGCAGCCCGTCGGGACTAGCGGGGGGTCACGAGCAGTACTTC
CASSPSGLAGGHEQYF
>few|TRBJ2-7|TRBV20-1|TRBD2
TGCAGTGCTAATGGCGGGAGTTACGAGCAGTACTTC
CSANGGSYEQYF
>-|TRBJ2-7|TRBV9|-
TGTGCCAGCAGCGTCGCACAGGGTAGATACGAGCAGTACTTC
CASSVAQGRYEQYF
>many|TRBJ1-1|TRBV12-5|-
TGTGCTAGTGGTTTGAAGGGTCTAGAGGCTTTCTTT
CASGLKGLEAFF
>many|TRBJ2-7|TRBV11-2|-
TGTGCCAGCAGCCATTTCTACGAGCAGTACTTC
CASSHFYEQYF
>few|TRBJ2-1|TRBV3-1|-
TGTGCCAGCAGCTTCGCAAGAAACAATGAGCAGTTCTTC
CASSFARNNEQFF
>-|TRBJ2-5|TRBV29-1|TRBD2
TGCAGCGTCGACGGGACTAGCTCTGACTTGGGGGAGACCCAGTACTTC
CSVDGTSSDLGETQYF
>-|TRBJ2-2|TRBV29-1|TRBD2
TGCAGCGTTCAGTGGACTAGCGCGGCCGGGGAGCTGTTTTTT
CSVQWTSAAGELFF
>few|TRBJ1-6|TRBV6-5|-
TGTGCCAGCAGTTACTCTCGCCGTGGGACGGATAATTCACCCCTCCACTTT
CASSYSRRGTDNSPLHF
>-|TRBJ2-6|TRBV5-1|-
TGCGCCAGCAGCTCCGAGAAACGGCCAGGTCCGGGGGCCAACGTCCTGACTTTC
CASSSEKRPGPGANVLTF
>many|TRBJ1-2|TRBV6-1|-
TGTGCCAGCAGGGCAGATGGACCCTATGGCTACACCTTC
CASRADGPYGYTF
>-|TRBJ2-3|TRBV4-2|TRBD2
TGTGCCAGCAGCCAAGGGACTAGCGCGCTTGGGGATACGCAGTATTTT
CASSQGTSALGDTQYF
>-|TRBJ2-1|TRBV11-3|-
TGTGCCAGCAGCTTATGGGGCGATGAGCAGTTCTTC
CASSLWGDEQFF
>many|TRBJ1-4|TRBV20-1|-
TGCAGTGCTAGATTGACTCCAGCCCCCATTAATGAAAAACTGTTTTTT
CSARLTPAPINEKLFF
>few|TRBJ1-3|TRBV5-6|-
TGTGCCAGCAGCTTGGCTGGACAGCGTATCGGAAACACCATATATTTT
CASSLAGQRIGNTIYF
>many|TRBJ2-7|TRBV6-5|-
TGTGCCAGCAGATCGAGTAAATACACAGGGTCCTACGAGCAGTACTTC
CASRSSKYTGSYEQYF
>few|TRBJ2-5|TRBV7-3|-
TGTGCCAGCAGCCTAGCTGGGACAACGCAAGAGACCCAGTACTTC
CASSLAGTTQETQYF
>-|TRBJ1-2|TRBV30|-
TGTGCCTGGAGCCCGGGACCCCTCTATGGCTACACCTTC
CAWSPGPLYGYTF
>few|TRBJ2-5|TRBV2|-
TGTGCCAGCAGTGCCCAGAGCCAAGAGACCCAGTACTTC
CASSAQSQETQYF
>many|TRBJ1-1|TRBV5-1|-
TGCGCCAGCAGCTTCGGGGGGGGACTCACTGAAGCTTTCTTT
CASSFGGGLTEAFF
>many|TRBJ1-3|TRBV30|-
TGTGCCTGGAGTAGGGGGAGCTCTGGAAACACCATATATTTT
CAWSRGSSGNTIYF
>few|TRBJ1-4|TRBV6-1|-
TGTGCCAGCAGTGACGGGCGTCCAAATGAAAAACTGTTTTTT
CASSDGRPNEKLFF
>few|TRBJ2-5|TRBV30|-
TGTGCCTGGAGCGGGACTTTAGGGGGAGAGACCCAGTACTTC
CAWSGTLGGETQYF
>once|TRBJ1-5|TRBV3-1|TRBD1
TGTGCCAGCAGTCCAACAGGGGGCAAGCAGCCCCAGAATTTT
CASSPTGGKQPQNF